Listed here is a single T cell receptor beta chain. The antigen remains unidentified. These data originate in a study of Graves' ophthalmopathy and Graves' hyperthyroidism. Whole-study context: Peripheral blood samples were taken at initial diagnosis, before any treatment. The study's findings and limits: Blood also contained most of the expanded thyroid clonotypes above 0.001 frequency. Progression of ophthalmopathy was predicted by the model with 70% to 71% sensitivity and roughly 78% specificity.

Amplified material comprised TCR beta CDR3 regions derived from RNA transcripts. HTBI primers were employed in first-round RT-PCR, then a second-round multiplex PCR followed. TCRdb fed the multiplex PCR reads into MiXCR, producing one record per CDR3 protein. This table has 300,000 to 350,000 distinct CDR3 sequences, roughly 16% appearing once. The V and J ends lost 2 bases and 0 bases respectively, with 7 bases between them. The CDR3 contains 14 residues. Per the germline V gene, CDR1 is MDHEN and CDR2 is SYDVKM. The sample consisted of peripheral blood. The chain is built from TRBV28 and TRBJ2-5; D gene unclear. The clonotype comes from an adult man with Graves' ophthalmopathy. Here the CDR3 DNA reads TGTGCCAGCAGTTTAGTACCGTACCAAGAGACCCAGTACTTC. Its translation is CASSLVPYQETQYF.